Listed here are 29 T cell receptor beta chains from one sample, sequenced in a study of blood T cell repertoires in COVID-19. This table comes from immunoSEQ multiplex PCR, and its TCRdb copy is limited to in-frame clones, with some not included. The sample carries 35,000 to 50,000 clones, around nine tenths recorded once. Material: peripheral blood. These receptors originate from a man aged 50 or older with active COVID-19.

The genes are TRBV5-1 and TRBJ2-5; D is ambiguous. The CDR3 is 13 residues long. The V end was cut by 0 bases, the J end by 0 bases, with 3 bases between. Per germline, CDR1 SGHRS and CDR2 YFSETQ. The CDR3 DNA sequence: TGCGCCAGCAGCTTGGTCTACCAAGAGACCCAGTACTTC. Translated, it gives CASSLVYQETQYF. The complete variable domain, with remaining parts taken from reference TRBV5-1 and TRBJ2-5, reads KAGVTQTPRYLIKTRGQQVTLSCSPISGHRSVSWYQQTPGQGLQFLFEYFSETQRNKGNFPGRFSGRQFSNSRSEMNVSTLELGDSALYLCASSLVYQETQYFGPGTRLLVL.

V is TRBV4-1 and J is TRBJ1-1, with TRBD1 identical over 8 bases. J lost 4 bases, V lost 4 bases, and 5 bases had no gene match. Germline CDR1 MGHRA, CDR2 YSYEKL. This CDR3 comprises 14 residues. CDR3 loop: CASSPGQGSTEAFF. The CDR3 nucleotides read TGCGCCAGCAGCCCTGGACAGGGAAGCACTGAAGCTTTCTTT.

This clone was recorded only once. The chain joins TRBV29-1 to TRBJ2-7, with TRBD2 identical over 12 bases. This CDR3 is built from 13 residues. Germline V lookup: CDR1 SQVTM, CDR2 ANQGSEA. The trim removed 8 bases at V and 4 bases at J, leaving 6 bases unmatched. CDR3 DNA sequence: TGCAGCATCGGACTAGCGGGAAGTTACGAGCAGTACTTC. This translates into CSIGLAGSYEQYF.

The rearrangement uses TRBV7-9 and TRBJ2-7; perhaps TRBD2 as D (5 bases). The germline V gene has CDR1 SEHNR and CDR2 FQNEAQ (reference sequence). The CDR3 contains 13 residues. V was cut by 5 bases and J by 7 bases, with 15 bases left in between. CDR3 sequence: CASSPEVSGEQYF. CDR3 DNA sequence: TGTGCCAGCAGCCCGGAGGTCTCCGGGGAGCAGTACTTC.

The chain uses TRBV18 and TRBJ2-5, with TRBD2 identical over 9 bases. Trimming cost V 8 bases and J 5 bases; bases outside gene matches: 9. Per germline, CDR1 KGHSH and CDR2 LQKENI. CDR3 length: 14 residues. The CDR3 loop reads CASLPGLARETQYF. CDR3 DNA: TGTGCCAGCCTCCCGGGACTAGCTCGGGAGACCCAGTACTTC. Filled out from reference TRBV18 and TRBJ2-5, the complete variable domain reads NAGVMQNPRHLVRRRGQEARLRCSPMKGHSHVYWYRQLPEEGLKFMVYLQKENIIDESGMPKERFSAEFPKEGPSILRIQQVVRGDSAAYFCASLPGLARETQYFGPGTRLLVL.

The CDR3 region is CASSPTLDSARSGYTF. CDR3 sequence (DNA): TGCGCCAGCAGCCCAACGCTGGACTCCGCACGGAGCGGCTACACCTTC. This sequence joins TRBV5-1 and TRBJ1-2; unclear D gene. Germline V gene data show CDR1 as SGHRS and CDR2 as YFSETQ. The CDR3 spans 16 residues. The V end was cut by 4 bases, the J end by 8 bases, with 24 bases between.

The V gene is TRBV28, the J gene TRBJ2-5; D perhaps matches TRBD2 (6 bases). The ends were cut back, 2 bases at V and 4 bases at J, with 11 bases in the middle. This CDR3 comprises 14 residues. The germline V gene has CDR1 MDHEN and CDR2 SYDVKM. The CDR3 nucleotides read TGTGCCAGCAGTTTAACAATGGGAGGAGAGACCCAGTACTTC. Encoded protein: CASSLTMGGETQYF.

The J gene is TRBJ1-5, the V gene TRBV30, with 10 positions matching TRBD1. The germline CDR1 and CDR2 sequences are GTSNPN and SVGIG (reference sequence). J gave up 7 bases and V 0 bases, and 6 bases lay outside the gene matches. The CDR3 runs to 15 residues. The CDR3 is CAWSVRQGAGQPQHF. CDR3 sequence (DNA): TGTGCCTGGAGTGTACGACAGGGGGCAGGGCAGCCCCAGCATTTT.

V and J are TRBV15 and TRBJ2-7; the match to TRBD2 covers 8 bases. V dropped 0 bases and J dropped 8; count of bases not matched to a gene: 12. CDR1 is LNHNV, CDR2 YYDKDF, per germline (reference sequence). The CDR3 extends over 16 amino acids. CDR3: CATSRDRGRSLVKQYF. DNA for the CDR3: TGTGCCACCAGCAGAGACCGCGGGAGGTCCCTCGTGAAGCAGTACTTC. Drawing the rest from reference TRBV15 and TRBJ2-7, the complete variable domain is DAMVIQNPRYQVTQFGKPVTLSCSQTLNHNVMYWYQQKSSQAPKLLFHYYDKDFNNEADTPDNFQSRRPNTSFCFLDIRSPGLGDTAMYLCATSRDRGRSLVKQYFGPGTRLTVT.

The V and J genes are TRBV18 and TRBJ2-4; 8 bases are shared with TRBD1. J lost 2 bases, V lost 4 bases, and 7 bases had no gene match. The CDR3 spans 16 residues. The germline CDR1 and CDR2 sequences are KGHSH and LQKENI. CDR3 residues: CASSRSQGETKNIQYF. The DNA of the CDR3 is TGTGCCAGCTCACGATCACAGGGGGAAACCAAAAACATTCAGTACTTC.

As for this clone: At one end, the junction sequence differs from germline, possibly due to a read error. The V and J genes are TRBV24-1 and TRBJ2-3, with no clear D. CDR3 length equals 14 residues. Germline assignment: CDR1 KGHDR and CDR2 SFDVKD. For the CDR3, the DNA is TGTGCCACCAGGGATTCGGGTAGCCCAGATACGCAGTATTTT. Translated: CATRDSGSPDTQYF.

The chain carries TRBV6-6 and TRBJ2-7, with D perhaps matching TRBD2 (5 bases). V dropped 5 bases and J dropped 5 bases, with 16 bases sitting between them. Germline V gene sequence: CDR1 MNHNY, CDR2 SVGAGI (reference sequence). CDR3 length equals 14 residues. This CDR3 reads CASSNDWTGNEQYF. The CDR3 DNA sequence: TGTGCCAGCAGTAACGACTGGACGGGGAACGAGCAGTACTTC.

This clone is a singleton in its sample. The chain recombines TRBV3-1 (or the pseudogene TRBV3-2) with TRBJ1-2, with D uncertain. V was cut by 1 base and J by 6 bases, with 15 bases left in between. The CDR3 spans 15 residues. The germline gives CDR1 LGHDT, CDR2 YNNKEL (reference sequence). The CDR3 DNA reads TGTGCCAGCAGCCAAGTGCAAGTCGAGAGAGATGGCTACACCTTC. Amino acids: CASSQVQVERDGYTF.

The rearrangement joins TRBV19 to TRBJ2-4; 7 bases fit TRBD2. The CDR3 runs to 16 residues. Germline V gene lookup returns CDR1 LNHDA and CDR2 SQIVND (reference sequence). Unmatched junction bases numbered 6, after V lost 3 bases and J lost 1 base. The CDR3 DNA reads TGTGCCAGTAGTATGGGGGGGGATTTGGCCAAAAACATTCAGTACTTC. Translated, it gives CASSMGGDLAKNIQYF.

The V and J genes are TRBV19 and TRBJ1-2; TRBD1 matches 9 bases. Germline CDR1 reads LNHDA; CDR2 reads SQIVND (reference sequence). The ends lost 5 bases at V and 2 bases at J; junction bases unmatched: 3. The CDR3 spans 14 residues. The CDR3 nucleotides are TGTGCCAGTAGTCCGGGGACAGGGAACTATGGCTACACCTTC. It encodes CASSPGTGNYGYTF.

The chain has TRBV28 and TRBJ1-1, with D maybe TRBD1 (6 bases). Trimming removed 6 bases at V and 5 bases at J, with 10 bases between. Germline-derived CDR1 and CDR2 are MDHEN and SYDVKM. The length of the CDR3 is 12 residues. The CDR3: CASRPDRTEAFF. CDR3 DNA: TGTGCCAGCAGGCCGGACAGAACTGAAGCTTTCTTT.

The chain links TRBV5-4 to TRBJ2-1; 14 bases line up with TRBD2. The J segment lost 6 bases and the V segment lost 4 bases, leaving 9 bases of the junction unmatched. CDR3 length equals 17 residues. Per the germline V gene, CDR1 is SGHNT and CDR2 is YYREEE (reference sequence). The CDR3 protein is CASSGMTSGRAINEQFF. CDR3 nucleotide sequence: TGTGCCAGCAGCGGAATGACTAGCGGGAGGGCCATCAATGAGCAGTTCTTC. Combining the CDR3 with reference TRBV5-4 and TRBJ2-1 gives the whole variable domain ETGVTQSPTHLIKTRGQQVTLRCSSQSGHNTVSWYQQALGQGPQFIFQYYREEENGRGNFPPRFSGLQFPNYSSELNVNALELDDSALYLCASSGMTSGRAINEQFFGPGTRLTVL.

The V gene is TRBV5-1, the J gene TRBJ1-3, with a tentative D call TRBD1 (5 bases). Between the trimmed V and J ends, which lost 3 bases and 8 bases, there was a span of 18 bases. The germline CDR1 and CDR2 sequences are SGHRS and YFSETQ. There are 15 residues in the CDR3. The CDR3 DNA sequence: TGCGCCAGCAGCTGGGCAGGGACTTCGAGTGACACCATATATTTT. This translates into CASSWAGTSSDTIYF.

The chain has TRBV29-1 and TRBJ1-1; 9 bases align to TRBD1. The trim removed 7 bases at V and 4 bases at J, leaving 7 bases unmatched. The germline V gene has CDR1 SQVTM and CDR2 ANQGSEA. The CDR3 contains 13 residues. CDR3: CSDLQGAPTEAFF. CDR3 bases: TGCAGCGATCTACAGGGGGCGCCCACTGAAGCTTTCTTT.

The chain has TRBV29-1 and TRBJ2-7, with 14 bases that match TRBD2. V shed 5 bases, J shed 2 bases, and the junction held 11 bases outside the gene matches. CDR3 length: 17 amino acids. The germline V gene encodes CDR1 SQVTM and CDR2 ANQGSEA. CDR3 DNA: TGCAGCGTTATGACTAGCGGGAGGGGGGGGTTAACCTACGAGCAGTACTTC. Translation: CSVMTSGRGGLTYEQYF.

The chain combines TRBV5-1 with TRBJ2-1, with a tentative D call TRBD2 (6 bases). Germline V lookup: CDR1 SGHRS, CDR2 YFSETQ. The CDR3 is 14 amino acids. V lost 4 bases and J 3 bases, leaving 11 bases between the germline ends. Here the CDR3 DNA reads TGCGCCAGCAGCCTAACGGGACTCTACAATGAGCAGTTCTTC. It yields the protein CASSLTGLYNEQFF.

The chain uses TRBV5-1 and TRBJ2-2; D might be TRBD1 (6 bases). Germline values: CDR1 SGHRS, CDR2 YFSETQ. V was clipped by 4 bases and J by 3 bases, with 16 bases between them. The CDR3 sequence is 16 residues long. CDR3 coding DNA: TGCGCCAGCAGCCCCTCCAGGACAGTCTACACCGGGGAGCTGTTTTTT. Translated, it gives CASSPSRTVYTGELFF. Combining the CDR3 with reference TRBV5-1 and TRBJ2-2 gives the whole variable domain KAGVTQTPRYLIKTRGQQVTLSCSPISGHRSVSWYQQTPGQGLQFLFEYFSETQRNKGNFPGRFSGRQFSNSRSEMNVSTLELGDSALYLCASSPSRTVYTGELFFGEGSRLTVL.

The chain carries TRBV10-3 and TRBJ1-5, with D unresolved. V was cut by 2 bases and J by 5 bases, with 7 bases left in between. The CDR3 totals 13 residues. CDR1 is ENHRY and CDR2 is SYGVKD in the germline V gene. The CDR3 reads CAISELRDQPQHF. For the CDR3, the DNA is TGTGCCATCAGTGAGCTTAGAGATCAGCCCCAGCATTTT.

CDR3 loop: CASSWTANTEAFF. CDR3 bases: TGTGCCAGCAGTTGGACAGCGAACACTGAAGCTTTCTTT. The chain uses TRBV12-3 or TRBV12-4 and TRBJ1-1; D might be TRBD1 (6 bases). The CDR3 covers 13 residues. V lost 4 bases to trimming and J lost 1 base, with 7 bases between them.

Turning to this clone: The same CDR3 can be traced to other DNA sequences in this sample. This rearrangement joins TRBV11-2 to TRBJ1-1, with TRBD1 as a possible D gene (5 bases). Germline V lookup: CDR1 SGHAT, CDR2 FQNNGV. The V gene lost 2 bases and the J gene lost 2 bases, with 6 bases spanning the gap. CDR3 length: 13 amino acids. Here the CDR3 DNA reads TGTGCCAGCAGCTTAAGGGGTAACACTGAAGCTTTCTTT. This gives the protein CASSLRGNTEAFF.

J is TRBJ1-1 and V is TRBV18, with a tentative D call TRBD1 (6 bases). The CDR3 is 15 residues long. Trimming removed 6 bases from V and 4 bases from J, with 18 bases in between. Germline values: CDR1 KGHSH, CDR2 LQKENI. The CDR3 bases are TGTGCCAGCTCCGATGCCAGGGGTTCGGGCACTGAAGCTTTCTTT. It translates to CASSDARGSGTEAFF.

The chain couples TRBV29-1 to TRBJ1-2; TRBD1 matches at 9 bases. The CDR3 consists of 12 residues. The V and J ends lost 5 bases and 5 bases, in that order; junction bases with no gene match: 3. In germline, CDR1 is SQVTM, CDR2 ANQGSEA. The CDR3 sequence: CSVRTGEYGYTF. CDR3 DNA sequence: TGCAGCGTTCGGACAGGGGAATATGGCTACACCTTC.

The chain is built from TRBV20-1 and TRBJ2-3; 12 positions match TRBD2. The ends lost 6 bases at V and 10 bases at J; junction bases unmatched: 2. CDR3 length: 11 amino acids. Germline loops: CDR1 DFQATT, CDR2 SNEGSKA (reference sequence). The CDR3 is CSARLAGAQYF. The CDR3 DNA follows: TGCAGTGCCAGACTAGCGGGAGCGCAGTATTTT.

The chain has TRBV28 and TRBJ2-5; D perhaps matches TRBD2 (6 bases). The germline gives CDR1 MDHEN, CDR2 SYDVKM. This CDR3 has 16 residues. V was cut by 5 bases and J by 4 bases, with 20 bases left in between. In DNA, the CDR3 is TGTGCCAGCAGTCCTGGGGCGCCCCGGAGGGGAGAGACCCAGTACTTC. Encoded protein: CASSPGAPRRGETQYF.